Below are 19 T cell receptor beta chains sequenced from a single sample in a study of blood T cell repertoires in COVID-19. Sequencing was performed with immunoSEQ multiplex PCR; in TCRdb, only in-frame clones are kept and a portion is missing. The sample carries over 250,000 clones, more than 70% recorded once. Sequencing used PBMCs or T cells enriched from blood (not recorded which). All receptors derive from a woman aged 55-69 years in a cohort exposed to, infected with or recovered from COVID-19 (not recorded which).

The chain has TRBV7-8 and TRBJ1-1; D unresolved. The CDR3 has 14 amino acids. Germline CDR1 reads SGHVS; CDR2 reads FQNEAQ. V lost 8 bases and J 4 bases, leaving 17 bases between the germline ends. The CDR3, as DNA: TGTGCCAGCCGCCGGCGGGGAATGAGCACTGAAGCTTTCTTT. Residues: CASRRRGMSTEAFF.

This clone was detected a few times. CDR3 DNA sequence: TGTGCCAGCAGCTTGACAGGGGGAAAGGATTCACCCCTCCACTTT. Encoded protein: CASSLTGGKDSPLHF. The chain uses TRBV5-4 and TRBJ1-6, with 8 positions matching TRBD1. This CDR3 has 15 amino acids. Trimming cost V 1 base and J 8 bases; bases outside gene matches: 5. From germline, CDR1 is SGHNT and CDR2 YYREEE (reference sequence).

This rearrangement joins TRBV2 to TRBJ2-7; tentatively, D is TRBD2 (5 bases). The CDR3 runs to 14 residues. Germline assignment: CDR1 SNHLY and CDR2 FYNNEI. The V end was cut by 8 bases, the J end by 2 bases, with 16 bases between. The CDR3 coding sequence is TGTGCCAGCGAACTCGGCGGGTCGACCTACGAGCAGTACTTC. Translated: CASELGGSTYEQYF.

The V and J genes are TRBV28 and TRBJ1-4; D call uncertain. The length of the CDR3 is 16 residues. V shed 5 bases and J shed 7 bases, with 20 bases lying between them. Germline lookup yields CDR1 MDHEN and CDR2 SYDVKM. CDR3 nucleotide sequence: TGTGCCAGCAGTCCGTATAGTGAGGTTCTCGGTGAAAAACTGTTTTTT. It translates to CASSPYSEVLGEKLFF.

CDR3 in DNA: TGTGCCAGCAGTTTCCCCGCCGATTCCTATAGCAATCAGCCCCAGCATTTT. Residues: CASSFPADSYSNQPQHF. V and J are TRBV28 and TRBJ1-5; no firm D call. The V and J ends lost 3 bases and 0 bases respectively, with 15 bases between them. The length of the CDR3 is 17 residues. Per germline, CDR1 MDHEN and CDR2 SYDVKM.

V usage is TRBV28 and J usage is TRBJ2-7; possibly TRBD1 for D (5 bases). Trimming shortened V by 5 bases and J by 2 bases, and 16 bases separated the two germline ends. Per germline, CDR1 MDHEN and CDR2 SYDVKM. The CDR3 is 15 amino acids. The CDR3 reads CASSPRVLTPYEQYF. In DNA, the CDR3 is TGTGCCAGCAGTCCCAGGGTCTTAACCCCCTACGAGCAGTACTTC.

This chain connects TRBV9 to TRBJ2-2; 12 bases line up with TRBD2. CDR1 is SGDLS and CDR2 is YYNGEE in the germline V gene. The CDR3 extends over 16 amino acids. The trim removed 4 bases at V and 7 bases at J, leaving 8 bases unmatched. The CDR3 bases are TGTGCCAGCAGCTCCAGACTAGCGGGAGTTGGCGGGGAGCTGTTTTTT. Protein sequence: CASSSRLAGVGGELFF.

The J gene is TRBJ2-3, the V gene TRBV10-2; TRBD2 aligns across 9 bases. Germline V lookup: CDR1 WSHSY, CDR2 SAAADI. This CDR3 has 17 residues. The V segment lost 11 bases and the J segment 2 bases; nucleotides outside the gene matches: 17. Written as DNA, the CDR3 is TGCGCCCCTAAGCGGCGGGAGGGGGGGGCTTACACAGATACGCAGTATTTT. Protein sequence: CAPKRREGGAYTDTQYF.

The chain has TRBV7-9 and TRBJ1-1; D gene ambiguous. Trimming stripped 5 bases from V and 4 bases from J, with 14 bases between. The CDR3 spans 14 residues. Germline CDR1 SEHNR, CDR2 FQNEAQ (reference sequence). The DNA of the CDR3 is TGTGCCAGCAGCCCGATGACGGTAGCCACTGAAGCTTTCTTT. This codes for CASSPMTVATEAFF.

The V call is TRBV27, the J call TRBJ2-3; D call uncertain. The CDR3 is 13 amino acids. Trimming cost V 9 bases and J 2 bases, with 12 bases left between them. Germline assignment: CDR1 MNHEY and CDR2 SMNVEV (reference sequence). For the CDR3, the DNA is TGTGCCAGTAGAGGATTTACCACAGATACGCAGTATTTT. This encodes CASRGFTTDTQYF.

The J gene is TRBJ1-4, the V gene TRBV13; no definite D call. The V end lost 6 bases, the J end lost 0 bases, and 5 bases lay between the germline ends. Germline loops: CDR1 PRHDT, CDR2 FYEKMQ (reference sequence). CDR3 length: 13 amino acids. The CDR3 loop reads CASRIATNEKLFF. The CDR3 DNA follows: TGTGCCAGCAGGATAGCAACTAATGAAAAACTGTTTTTT.

The chain recombines TRBV7-3 with TRBJ2-1, with 10 bases identical to TRBD2. The V gene end was trimmed by 5 bases and the J gene end by 4 bases; junction bases not matched to a gene: 5. In germline, CDR1 is SGHTA, CDR2 FQGTGA. The CDR3 length is 15 residues. CDR3 coding DNA: TGTGCCAGCAGCAAAGGACTAGCGGTTTACAATGAGCAGTTCTTC. Translation gives CASSKGLAVYNEQFF.

This rearrangement joins TRBV30 to TRBJ2-1, with D perhaps TRBD1 (7 bases). V gave up 3 bases and J gave up 7 bases, with 13 bases separating them. This CDR3 spans 13 amino acids. The germline CDR1 and CDR2 sequences are GTSNPN and SVGIG (reference sequence). DNA for the CDR3: TGTGCCTGGAGGCGGGCAGGGGGGAATGAGCAGTTCTTC. This encodes CAWRRAGGNEQFF. Using reference TRBV30 and TRBJ2-1 for the parts outside the CDR3, the full variable domain is SQTIHQWPATLVQPVGSPLSLECTVEGTSNPNLYWYRQAAGRGLQLLFYSVGIGQISSEVPQNLSASRPQDRQFILSSKKLLLSDSGFYLCAWRRAGGNEQFFGPGTRLTVL.

V and J are TRBV5-1 and TRBJ1-6; 7 nucleotides match TRBD1. The CDR3 length is 16 residues. The V and J ends lost 0 bases and 5 bases, in that order; junction bases with no gene match: 5. Germline-derived CDR1 and CDR2 are SGHRS and YFSETQ. The CDR3 DNA is TGCGCCAGCAGCTTGGCCGGGACAGCTAATAATTCACCCCTCCACTTT. Its protein is CASSLAGTANNSPLHF.

The chain has TRBV19 and TRBJ1-3; D gene unclear. Trimming pared 5 bases from V and 1 base from J, leaving 9 bases between. Per the germline V gene, CDR1 is LNHDA and CDR2 is SQIVND (reference sequence). CDR3 length: 14 amino acids. The DNA for the CDR3 is TGTGCCAGTAGTCCGCCAGGTTCTGGAAACACCATATATTTT. It yields the protein CASSPPGSGNTIYF.

In DNA, the CDR3 is TGTGCCAGCAGCTTAACTATCCGGACTAGCGGGAGCACAGATACGCAGTATTTT. Amino acid sequence: CASSLTIRTSGSTDTQYF. This chain joins TRBV7-9 and TRBJ2-3; 11 bases fit TRBD2. The CDR3 is 18 amino acids. CDR1 is SEHNR, CDR2 FQNEAQ, per germline (reference sequence). Trimming took 2 bases from V and 0 from J; bases not matched to a gene: 7.

A single count supports this clone. V is TRBV2 and J is TRBJ2-5, with D perhaps matching TRBD2 (6 bases). Trimming pared 4 bases from V and 5 bases from J, leaving 11 bases between. The germline V gene has CDR1 SNHLY and CDR2 FYNNEI. This CDR3 has 13 residues. The CDR3 spells CASSGSSEETQYF. The DNA of the CDR3 is TGTGCCAGCAGTGGATCTAGCGAGGAGACCCAGTACTTC.

A few counts support this clone. The rearrangement uses TRBV10-1 and TRBJ2-2; unclear D gene. CDR1 is WNHNN, CDR2 SYGVQD, per germline (reference sequence). V shed 3 bases and J shed 0 bases, with 11 bases lying between them. The CDR3 is 16 amino acids. CDR3 nucleotides: TGCGCCAGCAGTGACCAGGCTGCCACGAACACCGGGGAGCTGTTTTTT. It encodes CASSDQAATNTGELFF.

The gene calls are TRBV19 and TRBJ1-3; 8 bases are shared with TRBD1. The V gene's germline CDR1 is LNHDA and CDR2 SQIVND (reference sequence). The CDR3 is made up of 15 amino acids. V dropped 5 bases and J dropped 2; count of bases not matched to a gene: 5. The CDR3 DNA follows: TGTGCCAGTAGTGACGACAGGGGTGCTGGAAACACCATATATTTT. As protein: CASSDDRGAGNTIYF.